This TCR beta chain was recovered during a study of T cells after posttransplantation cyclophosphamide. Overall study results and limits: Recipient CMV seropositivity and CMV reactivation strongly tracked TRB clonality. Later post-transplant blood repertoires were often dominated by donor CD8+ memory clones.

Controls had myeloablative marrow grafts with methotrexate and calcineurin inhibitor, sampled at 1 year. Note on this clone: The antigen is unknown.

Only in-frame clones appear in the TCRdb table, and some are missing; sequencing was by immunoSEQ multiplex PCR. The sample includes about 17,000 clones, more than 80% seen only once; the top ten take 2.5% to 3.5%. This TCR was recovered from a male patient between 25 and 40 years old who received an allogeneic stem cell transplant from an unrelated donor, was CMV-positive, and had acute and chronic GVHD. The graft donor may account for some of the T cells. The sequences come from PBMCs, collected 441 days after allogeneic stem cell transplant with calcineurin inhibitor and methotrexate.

The CDR3 reads CASSLFRGPTGELFF. CDR3 in DNA: TGTGCCAGCAGCTTATTCAGGGGTCCCACCGGGGAGCTGTTTTTT. The chain uses TRBV7-2 and TRBJ2-2; a weak D match, TRBD1 (6 bases). Germline V CDR1 and CDR2: SGHTA, FQGNSA. Trimming took off 2 bases at V and 4 bases at J, with 11 bases between the two ends. The CDR3 covers 15 residues.